This TCR beta chain was profiled in a study of blood T cell repertoires in COVID-19. Overall study context: The study drew acute and convalescent COVID-19 samples from the United States, Italy and Spain.

Within 2 weeks before study entry, exposed participants met a COVID-19 case. The CDR3 extends over 12 amino acids. Trimming shortened V by 5 bases and J by 1 base, and 6 bases separated the two germline ends. Germline V gene data show CDR1 as SNHLY and CDR2 as FYNNEI. The method was immunoSEQ multiplex PCR; TCRdb's version includes in-frame clones alone and lacks a portion of them. The repertoire consists of 300,000 to 450,000 clones, with 88% occurring once and the leading ten covering approximately 0.97%. The TCR comes from a woman aged 25 to 39 who had been exposed to COVID-19. V and J are TRBV2 and TRBJ2-7; no firm D call. The material sequenced was PBMCs or T cells enriched from blood (not recorded which). The CDR3 DNA reads as TGTGCCAGCAGTCGGAGTTCCTACGAGCAGTACTTC. Protein sequence: CASSRSSYEQYF.